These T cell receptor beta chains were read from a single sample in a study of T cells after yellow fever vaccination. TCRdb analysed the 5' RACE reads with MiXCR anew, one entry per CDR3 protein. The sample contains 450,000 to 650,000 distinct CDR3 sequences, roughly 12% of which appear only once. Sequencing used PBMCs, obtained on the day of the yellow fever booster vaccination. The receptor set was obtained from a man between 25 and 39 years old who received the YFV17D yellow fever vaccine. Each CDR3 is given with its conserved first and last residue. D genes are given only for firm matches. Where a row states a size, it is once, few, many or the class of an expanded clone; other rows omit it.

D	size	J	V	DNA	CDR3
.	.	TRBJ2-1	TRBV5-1	TGCGCCAGCAGCCCTCCAGACAGGTCCTACAATGAGCAGTTCTTC	CASSPPDRSYNEQFF
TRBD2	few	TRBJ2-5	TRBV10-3	TGTGCCATCACCCAGGAGGCTAGCGGACAACTCGGGACCCAGTACTTC	CAITQEASGQLGTQYF
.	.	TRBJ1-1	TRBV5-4	TGTGCCAGCAGCTTGTGGGGGGTTGGGGAAAACACTGAAGCTTTCTTT	CASSLWGVGENTEAFF
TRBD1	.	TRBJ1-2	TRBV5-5	TGTGCCAGCAGCTCCGGGACAGGAGTCTTCAGTTATGGCTACACCTTC	CASSSGTGVFSYGYTF
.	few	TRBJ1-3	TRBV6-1	TGTGCCGCGGGTTGGGGATCTGGAAACACCATATATTTT	CAAGWGSGNTIYF
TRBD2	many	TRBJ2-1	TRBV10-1	TGCGCCAGCAGTGCACTAGCGGGTCGCAATGAGCAGTTCTTC	CASSALAGRNEQFF
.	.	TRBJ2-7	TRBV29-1	TGCAGCGTTGATCTGGGCTCCTACGAGCAGTACTTC	CSVDLGSYEQYF
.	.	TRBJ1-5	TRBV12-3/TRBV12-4	TGTGCCACCTCGACAGGCAATCAGCCCCAGCATTTT	CATSTGNQPQHF
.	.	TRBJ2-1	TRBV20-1	TGCAGTGCTAGAGATGGGACCTCCGGGGAGCAGTTCTTC	CSARDGTSGEQFF
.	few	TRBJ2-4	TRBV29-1	TGCAGCGTTGAAGATCCTCTACTAGCCAAAAACATTCAGTACTTC	CSVEDPLLAKNIQYF
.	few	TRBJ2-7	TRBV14	TGTGCCAGCAGCCAACAGGGACCCCTCTACGAGCAGTACTTC	CASSQQGPLYEQYF
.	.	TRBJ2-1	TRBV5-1	TGCGCCAGCAGCTTGGATGGGAGGAACAATGAGAAGTTCTTC	CASSLDGRNNEKFF
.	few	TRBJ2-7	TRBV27	TGTGCCAGCACGGGCAGGGGCTACGAGCAGTACTTC	CASTGRGYEQYF
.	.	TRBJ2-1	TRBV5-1	TGCGCCAGCACGACTAGTACGGCCTACAATGAGCAGTTCTTC	CASTTSTAYNEQFF
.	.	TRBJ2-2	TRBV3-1	TGTGCCAGCAGCCAAGATTCGTTATTCACCGGGGAGCTGTTTTTT	CASSQDSLFTGELFF
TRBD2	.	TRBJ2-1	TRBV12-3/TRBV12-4	TGTGCCAGCAGCCAAAAGGGCGGGGGGACCTACAATGAGCAGTTCTTC	CASSQKGGGTYNEQFF
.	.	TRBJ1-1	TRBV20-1	TGCAGTGCAGATTCGGAGGAAGCTTTCTTT	CSADSEEAFF
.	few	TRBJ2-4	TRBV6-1	TGTGCCAGCAATCTGGAGGCCAAAAACATTCAGTACTTC	CASNLEAKNIQYF
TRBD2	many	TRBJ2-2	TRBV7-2	TGTGCCAGCAGCTCTAGCGGGAGGGTCGGGGAGCTGTTTTTT	CASSSSGRVGELFF
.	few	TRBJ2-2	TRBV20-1	TGCAGTGCTAGAAACCCGGAGGGGGCCGGGGAGCTGTTTTTT	CSARNPEGAGELFF
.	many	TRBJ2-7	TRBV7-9	TGTGCCAGCAGCCCTAGGATAGCGCCGAGCTCCTACGAGCAGTACTTC	CASSPRIAPSSYEQYF
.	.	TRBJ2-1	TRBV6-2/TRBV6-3	TGTGCCATCCCCTCAAACCAAACTAGCAGGATCAATGAGCAGTTCTTC	CAIPSNQTSRINEQFF
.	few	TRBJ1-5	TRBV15	TGTGCCACCAGCAGAGATAGGGAGAGTAGCAATCAGCCCCAGCATTTT	CATSRDRESSNQPQHF
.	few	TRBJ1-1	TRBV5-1	TGCGCCAGCAGCTTGGGGGGATCGGGAGAAGCTTTCTTT	CASSLGGSGEAFF
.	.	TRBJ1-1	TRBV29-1	TGCTGCGGACAGTTGACTATGAACACTGAAGCTTTCTTT	CCGQLTMNTEAFF
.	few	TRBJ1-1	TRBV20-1	TGCAGTGCTGTGACGGGTGGTGGGAACACTGAAGCTTTCTTT	CSAVTGGGNTEAFF
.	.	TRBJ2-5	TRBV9	TGTGCCAGCAGCGTATCGGGCATCGGAGAGACCCAGTACTTC	CASSVSGIGETQYF
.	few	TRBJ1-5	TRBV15	TGTGCCACCAGCAGAGGCCGGGGTGCCAATCAGCCCCAGCATTTT	CATSRGRGANQPQHF
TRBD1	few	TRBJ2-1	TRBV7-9	TGTGCCAGCAGCTTACTCCACGGGACAGGGAGGCTCAATGAGCAGTTCTTC	CASSLLHGTGRLNEQFF
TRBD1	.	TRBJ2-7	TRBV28	TGTGCCAGCAGTTTCCGGGGACAGGGATACTACGAGCAGTACTTC	CASSFRGQGYYEQYF
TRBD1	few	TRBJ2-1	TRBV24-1	TGTGCCACCAGTGACCCCGGGACAGGGGGCAATGAGCAGTTCTTC	CATSDPGTGGNEQFF
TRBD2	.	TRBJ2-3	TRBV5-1	TGCGCCAGCACCTTTGGGCGGGGGTACACAGATACGCAGTATTTT	CASTFGRGYTDTQYF
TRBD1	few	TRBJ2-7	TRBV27	TGTGCCAGTGGGGACAGGGGCTTATCGGTCGTCCACGAGCAGTACTTC	CASGDRGLSVVHEQYF
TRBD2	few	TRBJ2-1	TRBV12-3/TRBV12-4	TGTGCCAGCAGCGCGACTAGCGGGAGGGCCGTTGAGCAGTTCTTC	CASSATSGRAVEQFF
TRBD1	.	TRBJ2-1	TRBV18	TGTGCCAGCTCACCATACAGGGGGTCGAGCTCCTACTATGAGCAGTTCTTC	CASSPYRGSSSYYEQFF
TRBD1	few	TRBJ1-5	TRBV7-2	TGTGCCAGCAGCCCTGACAGGGAGTTGAGTCAGCCCCAGCATTTT	CASSPDRELSQPQHF
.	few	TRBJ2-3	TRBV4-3	TGCGCCAGCAGCCAAGATTGGAGCACAGATACGCAGTATTTT	CASSQDWSTDTQYF
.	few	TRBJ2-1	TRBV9	TGTGCCAGCAGCGTAGATTCCGAGTACAATGAGCAGTTCTTC	CASSVDSEYNEQFF
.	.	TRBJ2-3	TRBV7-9	TGTGCCAGCAGCTTAGCTCGCTCAGATACGCAGTATTTT	CASSLARSDTQYF